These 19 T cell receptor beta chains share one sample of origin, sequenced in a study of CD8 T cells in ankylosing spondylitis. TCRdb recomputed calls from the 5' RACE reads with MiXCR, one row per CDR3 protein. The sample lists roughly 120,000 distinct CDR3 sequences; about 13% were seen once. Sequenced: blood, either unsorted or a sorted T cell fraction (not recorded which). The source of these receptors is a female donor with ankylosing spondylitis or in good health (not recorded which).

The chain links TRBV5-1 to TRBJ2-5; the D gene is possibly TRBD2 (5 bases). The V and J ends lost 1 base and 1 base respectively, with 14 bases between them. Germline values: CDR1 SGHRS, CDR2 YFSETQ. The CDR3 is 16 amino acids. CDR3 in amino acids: CASSLSRADTQETQYF. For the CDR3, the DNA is TGCGCCAGCAGCTTGTCTCGAGCGGATACCCAAGAGACCCAGTACTTC.

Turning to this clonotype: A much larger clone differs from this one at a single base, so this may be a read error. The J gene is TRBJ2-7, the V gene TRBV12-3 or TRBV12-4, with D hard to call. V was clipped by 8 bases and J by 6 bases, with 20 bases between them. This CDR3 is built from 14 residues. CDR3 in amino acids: CASSNTPDGCEQYF. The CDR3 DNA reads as TGTGCCAGCTCGAACACCCCGGACGGCTGCGAGCAGTACTTC.

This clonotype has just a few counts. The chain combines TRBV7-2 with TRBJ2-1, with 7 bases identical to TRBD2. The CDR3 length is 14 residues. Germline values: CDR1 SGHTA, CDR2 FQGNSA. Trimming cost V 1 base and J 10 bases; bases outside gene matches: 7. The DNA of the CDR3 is TGTGCCAGCAGCTTAGTATCAGCGGGGCGGGAGCAGTTCTTC. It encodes CASSLVSAGREQFF.

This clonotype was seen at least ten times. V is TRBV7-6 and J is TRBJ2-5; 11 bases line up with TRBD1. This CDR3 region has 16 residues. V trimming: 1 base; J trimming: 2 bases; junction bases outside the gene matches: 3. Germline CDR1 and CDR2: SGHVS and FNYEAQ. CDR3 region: CASSLGTGGSQETQYF. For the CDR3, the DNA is TGTGCCAGCAGCTTAGGGACAGGGGGCTCACAAGAGACCCAGTACTTC.

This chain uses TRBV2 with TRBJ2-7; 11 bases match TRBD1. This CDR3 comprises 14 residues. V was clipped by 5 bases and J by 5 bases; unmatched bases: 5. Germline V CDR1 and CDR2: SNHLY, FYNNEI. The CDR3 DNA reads TGTGCCAGCAGTCGGGACAGGGGGATAAACGAGCAGTACTTC. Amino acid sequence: CASSRDRGINEQYF.

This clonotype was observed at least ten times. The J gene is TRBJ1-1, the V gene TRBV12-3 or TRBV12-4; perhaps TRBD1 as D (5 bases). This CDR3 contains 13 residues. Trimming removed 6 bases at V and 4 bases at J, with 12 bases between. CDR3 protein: CASRPGSGTEAFF. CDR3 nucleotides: TGTGCCAGCAGACCAGGGTCGGGCACTGAAGCTTTCTTT.

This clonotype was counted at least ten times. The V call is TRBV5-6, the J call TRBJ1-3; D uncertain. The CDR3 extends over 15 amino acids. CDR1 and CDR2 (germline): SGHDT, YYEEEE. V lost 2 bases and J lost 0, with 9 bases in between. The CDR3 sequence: CASSFTANSGNTIYF. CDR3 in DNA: TGTGCCAGCAGCTTCACCGCAAACTCTGGAAACACCATATATTTT.

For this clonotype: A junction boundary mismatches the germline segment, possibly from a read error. The chain's CDR3 is CASSPLDQSSTDTQYF. DNA of the CDR3: TGTGCCAGCTCCCCACTCGACCAGTCTAGCACAGATACGCAGTATTTT. The chain combines TRBV18 with TRBJ2-3; D gene uncertain. Looked up from germline, CDR1 is KGHSH and CDR2 is LQKENI. This CDR3 has 16 residues. The variable domain in full, completed from reference TRBV18 and TRBJ2-3, reads NAGVMQNPRHLVRRRGQEARLRCSPMKGHSHVYWYRQLPEEGLKFMVYLQKENIIDESGMPKERFSAEFPKEGPSILRIQQVVRGDSAAYFCASSPLDQSSTDTQYFGPGTRLTVL.

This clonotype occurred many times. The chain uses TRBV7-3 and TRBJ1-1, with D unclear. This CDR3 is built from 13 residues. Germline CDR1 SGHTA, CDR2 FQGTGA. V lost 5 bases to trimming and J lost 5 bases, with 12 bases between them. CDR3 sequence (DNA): TGTGCCAGCAGCCAGTATCGTGGGACTGAAGCTTTCTTT. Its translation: CASSQYRGTEAFF.

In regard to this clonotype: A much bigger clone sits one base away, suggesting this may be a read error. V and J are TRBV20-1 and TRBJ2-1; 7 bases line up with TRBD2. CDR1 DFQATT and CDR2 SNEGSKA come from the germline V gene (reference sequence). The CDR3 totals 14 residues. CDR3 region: CGAQLASGKNEQFF. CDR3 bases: TGCGGTGCCCAACTAGCGTCGGGAAAGAATGAGCAGTTCTTC.

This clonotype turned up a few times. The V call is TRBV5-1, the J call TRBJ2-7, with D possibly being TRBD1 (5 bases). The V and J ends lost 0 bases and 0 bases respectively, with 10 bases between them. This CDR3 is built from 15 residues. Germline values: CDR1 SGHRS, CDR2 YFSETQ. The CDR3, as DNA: TGCGCCAGCAGCTTGGCCCTGGACATCTCCTACGAGCAGTACTTC. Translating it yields CASSLALDISYEQYF.

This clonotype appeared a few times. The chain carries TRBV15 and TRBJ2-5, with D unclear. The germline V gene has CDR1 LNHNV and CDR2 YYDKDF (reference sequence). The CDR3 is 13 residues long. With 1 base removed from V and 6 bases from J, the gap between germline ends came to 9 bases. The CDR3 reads CATSRGVEKTQYF. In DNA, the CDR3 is TGTGCCACCAGCAGAGGGGTAGAAAAGACCCAGTACTTC.

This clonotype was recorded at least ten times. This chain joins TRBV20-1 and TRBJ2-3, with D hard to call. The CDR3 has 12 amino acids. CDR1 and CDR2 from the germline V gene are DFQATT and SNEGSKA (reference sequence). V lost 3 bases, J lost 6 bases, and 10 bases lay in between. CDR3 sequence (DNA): TGCAGTGCTAGGGTCCGCCGCGATACGCAGTATTTT. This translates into CSARVRRDTQYF.

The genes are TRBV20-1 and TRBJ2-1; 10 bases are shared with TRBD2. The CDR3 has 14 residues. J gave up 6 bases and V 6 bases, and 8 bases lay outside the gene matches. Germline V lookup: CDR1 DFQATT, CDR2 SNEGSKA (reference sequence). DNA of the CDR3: TGCAGTGCCTCACAGGCTAGCGGGAGCAATGAGCAGTTCTTC. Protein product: CSASQASGSNEQFF.

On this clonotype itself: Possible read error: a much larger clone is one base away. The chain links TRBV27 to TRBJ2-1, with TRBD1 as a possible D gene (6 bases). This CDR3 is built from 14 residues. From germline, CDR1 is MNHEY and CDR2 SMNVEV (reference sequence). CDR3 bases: TGTGCCGGCAGTTTGACAGGATCGCCAGTGGAGCAGTTCTTC. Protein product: CAGSLTGSPVEQFF.

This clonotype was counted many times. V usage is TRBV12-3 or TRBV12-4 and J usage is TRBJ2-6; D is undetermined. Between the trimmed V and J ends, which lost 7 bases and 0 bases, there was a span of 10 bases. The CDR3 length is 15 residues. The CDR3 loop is CASISRRSGANVLTF. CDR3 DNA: TGTGCCAGCATAAGTCGGCGCTCTGGGGCCAACGTCCTGACTTTC.

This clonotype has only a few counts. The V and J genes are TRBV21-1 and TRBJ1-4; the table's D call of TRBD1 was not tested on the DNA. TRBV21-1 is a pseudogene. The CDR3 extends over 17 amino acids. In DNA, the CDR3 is TGTGCCAGCACCCCTCCGGGGGACAGGCTGATTAATGAAAAACTGTTTTTT. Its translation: CASTPPGDRLINEKLFF.

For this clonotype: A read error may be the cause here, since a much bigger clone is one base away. The CDR3 DNA is TGTGCCAGCAGTCGGACAGCGAACACCGGGGAGCAGTTTTTT. The encoded protein is CASSRTANTGEQFF. V is TRBV7-2 and J is TRBJ2-2, with D tentatively TRBD1 (6 bases). The germline gives CDR1 SGHTA, CDR2 FQGNSA. This CDR3 region has 14 residues.

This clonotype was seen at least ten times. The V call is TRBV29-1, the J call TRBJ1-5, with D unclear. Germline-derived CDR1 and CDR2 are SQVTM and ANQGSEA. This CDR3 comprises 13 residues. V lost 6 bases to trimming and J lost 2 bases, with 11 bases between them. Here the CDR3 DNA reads TGCAGCGTCCAGATCGGTGGCAATCAGCCCCAGCATTTT. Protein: CSVQIGGNQPQHF.